The clone carrying this T cell receptor beta chain was counted ten times or more. Antigen unknown. The CDR3 consists of 15 residues. The V segment lost 6 bases and the J segment 4 bases; nucleotides outside the gene matches: 9. Per the germline V gene, CDR1 is SGHTA and CDR2 is FQGNSA. MiXCR was run by TCRdb on the reads, yielding one entry per CDR3 protein. This sample has over 250,000 distinct CDR3 sequences, with approximately 22% found just once. This sample is drawn from a study of T cell repertoires in cytomegalovirus infection. The overall study: Recently identified HLA-C-restricted CMV epitopes were among the peptides used. Indicated by public TCR beta signatures were CMV infection and matching HLA type.

Whole-study findings and limits: Pooled public TCR beta family frequency picked out CMV carriers with the relevant HLA. Dominating the ex vivo response were HLA-C-restricted CMV-specific TCR beta clonotypes.

Sequenced here: cultured PBMCs, sampled from culture after CMV antigen stimulation. This TCR derives from a human donor in good health (CMV status not recorded). Some clones in this sample may be carry-over from other donors' samples. V is TRBV7-2 and J is TRBJ2-1, with 7 bases that match TRBD1. The CDR3 loop reads CASRPPGQKYNEQFF. The CDR3 bases are TGTGCCAGCAGACCACCGGGACAGAAATACAATGAGCAGTTCTTC.